This T cell receptor (beta chain) was retrieved from a study of blood T cells in healthy people across ages. V was cut by 6 bases and J by 13 bases, with 22 bases left in between. CDR1 is SGHVS, CDR2 FNYEAQ, per germline. CDR3 length: 14 residues. A second PCR, run for about 7 to 11 cycles, used a sample-barcoded 5' primer plus a J-beta primer mix. Each CDR3 protein is one row after TCRdb ran MiXCR on the 5' RACE reads. The sample carries some 1 million distinct CDR3 sequences, 40% to 45% recorded once. The TCR comes from a woman aged 60 to 75 in good health. The chain uses TRBV7-6 and TRBJ2-4; a possible D gene is TRBD2 (6 bases). Sequencing was performed on blood. The CDR3 nucleotides are TGTGCCAGCAGTTCCGGAGGCGGGACTCAAGAGCAGTACTTC. This encodes CASSSGGGTQEQYF.